This entry lists 20 T cell receptor beta chains sequenced from one sample in a study of CD8+ T cells in alopecia areata. After isolation, RNA underwent reverse transcription to generate cDNA as the sequencing template. Assay: immunoSEQ multiplex PCR; the TCRdb copy retains only in-frame clones and omits some. The sample carries about 140,000 clones, roughly four fifths recorded once. As to treatment: oral pan-JAK inhibitor, 5-10 mg twice daily. Source: CD8+ T cells sorted from blood, taken at week 4, from a patient treated with tofacitinib. The receptors here all came from a human donor with alopecia areata.

The CDR3 here is CASAPTGQVSYEQYF. The CDR3 nucleotides are TGTGCTAGTGCCCCAACGGGACAGGTTTCCTACGAGCAGTACTTC. The gene calls are TRBV12-5 and TRBJ2-7; 8 nucleotides align to TRBD1. The CDR3 sequence is 15 residues long. Germline CDR1 is LGHNT and CDR2 is FRNRAP. The ends lost 7 bases at V and 1 base at J; junction bases unmatched: 9. The full variable domain, in which reference TRBV12-5 and TRBJ2-7 provide the parts outside the CDR3, is DARVTQTPRHKVTEMGQEVTMRCQPILGHNTVFWYRQTMMQGLELLAYFRNRAPLDDSGMPKDRFSAEMPDATLATLKIQPSEPRDSAVYFCASAPTGQVSYEQYFGPGTRLTVT.

In this sample, this clone turned up once. The V and J genes are TRBV5-1 and TRBJ2-1, with TRBD2 as a possible D gene (5 bases). Germline values: CDR1 SGHRS, CDR2 YFSETQ. The germline V and J ends were trimmed by 4 bases and 1 base, with 18 bases remaining between them. The CDR3 contains 17 residues. CDR3 in amino acids: CASSPTKSGRSYNEQFF. In nucleotides, the CDR3 is TGCGCCAGCAGCCCCACTAAAAGCGGCCGATCCTACAATGAGCAGTTCTTC.

The rearrangement links TRBV7-9 to TRBJ2-7; D is possibly TRBD1 or TRBD2 (5 bases each). CDR1 is SEHNR and CDR2 is FQNEAQ in the germline V gene (reference sequence). The V end lost 4 bases, the J end lost 2 bases, and 15 bases lay between the germline ends. This CDR3 is 15 amino acids long. CDR3 region: CASSYIQGDPYEQYF. CDR3 nucleotides: TGTGCCAGCAGCTACATCCAGGGAGACCCCTACGAGCAGTACTTC.

This clone was observed a few times. The rearrangement links TRBV7-9 to TRBJ2-7, with D perhaps matching TRBD1 or TRBD2 (7 bases each). Germline V gives CDR1 SEHNR, CDR2 FQNEAQ (reference sequence). With 5 bases removed from V and 3 bases from J, the gap between germline ends came to 17 bases. This CDR3 has 15 amino acids. The CDR3 here is CASSPPQGGIYEQYF. The CDR3 coding sequence is TGTGCCAGCAGCCCCCCGCAGGGGGGGATCTACGAGCAGTACTTC.

This CDR3 is CSVERQNTDTQYF. As DNA, the CDR3 is TGCAGCGTTGAGAGGCAAAACACAGATACGCAGTATTTT. The chain has TRBV29-1 and TRBJ2-3, with D uncertain. Germline CDR1 reads SQVTM; CDR2 reads ANQGSEA. This CDR3 contains 13 residues. V lost 3 bases and J 2 bases, leaving 9 bases between the germline ends.

The V gene is TRBV18, the J gene TRBJ2-2, with D tentatively TRBD2 (6 bases). V lost 5 bases to trimming and J lost 7 bases, with 17 bases between them. The length of the CDR3 is 15 residues. Germline V lookup: CDR1 KGHSH, CDR2 LQKENI. CDR3 bases: TGTGCCAGCTCATCGACCGGGACTGTTTTCGGGGAGCTGTTTTTT. Protein sequence: CASSSTGTVFGELFF. The full variable domain, in which reference TRBV18 and TRBJ2-2 provide the parts outside the CDR3, is NAGVMQNPRHLVRRRGQEARLRCSPMKGHSHVYWYRQLPEEGLKFMVYLQKENIIDESGMPKERFSAEFPKEGPSILRIQQVVRGDSAAYFCASSSTGTVFGELFFGEGSRLTVL.

The chain is built from TRBV5-1 and TRBJ2-7; possibly TRBD1 for D (6 bases). CDR3 length equals 15 residues. V dropped 1 base and J dropped 5 bases, with 16 bases sitting between them. The germline gives CDR1 SGHRS, CDR2 YFSETQ. In nucleotides, the CDR3 is TGCGCCAGCAGCTTGCAGGGGCCCCTAAGGGACGAGCAGTACTTC. It translates to CASSLQGPLRDEQYF.

The genes are TRBV4-1 and TRBJ2-7, with D possibly being TRBD1 (5 bases). The CDR3 runs 15 residues. Trimming took 3 bases from V and 2 from J, leaving 14 bases between them. Germline V gives CDR1 MGHRA, CDR2 YSYEKL. This chain's CDR3 is CASSHGASSAYEQYF. The CDR3 DNA sequence: TGCGCCAGCAGCCATGGGGCTTCGTCTGCCTACGAGCAGTACTTC.

The chain couples TRBV7-9 to TRBJ2-7; D gene unclear. Germline V gene sequence: CDR1 SEHNR, CDR2 FQNEAQ (reference sequence). Trimming removed 1 base at V and 0 bases at J, with 7 bases between. The CDR3 runs 14 residues. This CDR3 is CASSLEADSYEQYF. The CDR3 nucleotides are TGTGCCAGCAGCTTAGAGGCGGACTCCTACGAGCAGTACTTC.

This chain links TRBV7-8 with TRBJ2-5, with D perhaps given as TRBD1 or TRBD2 (5 bases each). Germline V gives CDR1 SGHVS, CDR2 FQNEAQ. The V end lost 5 bases, the J end lost 5 bases, and 18 bases lay between the germline ends. This CDR3 spans 15 amino acids. CDR3 DNA sequence: TGTGCCAGCAGCCCCGGGGCCCGAGTAAGGGAGACCCAGTACTTC. Protein: CASSPGARVRETQYF.

For the CDR3, the DNA is TGTGCCAGCAGTGATGGACGGAGAGATACGCAGTATTTT. This gives the protein CASSDGRRDTQYF. This chain joins TRBV6-6 and TRBJ2-3; the D is unclear. In germline, CDR1 is MNHNY, CDR2 SVGAGI (reference sequence). V lost 5 bases to trimming and J lost 5 bases, with 11 bases between them. The CDR3 sequence is 13 residues long.

The sample holds a few counts of this clone. The rearrangement uses TRBV13 and TRBJ2-6; D is possibly TRBD1 (6 bases). This CDR3 has 13 residues. Trimming cost V 9 bases and J 7 bases, with 13 bases left between them. The V gene's germline CDR1 is PRHDT and CDR2 FYEKMQ (reference sequence). The CDR3, as DNA: TGTGCCAGTACAGGGCAGGGTGCCAACGTCCTGACTTTC. It encodes CASTGQGANVLTF.

This clone occurred many times. Other nucleotide sequences in the sample specify the same CDR3. This chain joins TRBV9 and TRBJ2-7; no clear D gene. The V end was cut by 0 bases, the J end by 0 bases, with 7 bases between. CDR3 length: 14 amino acids. Germline V CDR1 and CDR2: SGDLS, YYNGEE. The CDR3 reads CASSVGGSSYEQYF. The CDR3 DNA sequence: TGTGCCAGCAGCGTAGGGGGAAGCTCCTACGAGCAGTACTTC.

For the CDR3, the DNA is TGTGCCAGCAGCCCCTGGGGAGCTGATGCGGGGACCCAGTACTTC. Amino acids: CASSPWGADAGTQYF. The J gene is TRBJ2-5, the V gene TRBV7-2; maybe TRBD2 (5 bases). Per the germline V gene, CDR1 is SGHTA and CDR2 is FQGNSA. The CDR3 covers 15 residues. With 5 bases removed from V and 7 bases from J, the gap between germline ends came to 20 bases. Full variable domain (missing parts from reference TRBV7-2 and TRBJ2-5): GAGVSQSPSNKVTEKGKDVELRCDPISGHTALYWYRQSLGQGLEFLIYFQGNSAPDKSGLPSDRFSAERTGGSVSTLTIQRTQQEDSAVYLCASSPWGADAGTQYFGPGTRLLVL.

This clone is a singleton in its sample. The chain employs TRBV9 and TRBJ2-3, with D possibly being TRBD1 (5 bases). V was clipped by 0 bases and J by 1 base, with 9 bases between them. Germline V CDR1 and CDR2: SGDLS, YYNGEE. The CDR3 consists of 15 residues. DNA for the CDR3: TGTGCCAGCAGCGTAGAGGGGTCGGGCACAGATACGCAGTATTTT. The encoded protein is CASSVEGSGTDTQYF.

This chain joins TRBV7-9 and TRBJ2-3; possible D gene TRBD2, 6 bases. CDR1 is SEHNR and CDR2 is FQNEAQ in the germline V gene (reference sequence). V lost 5 bases, J lost 3 bases, and 12 bases lay in between. The CDR3 has 14 residues. This CDR3 reads CASSRIGGTDTQYF. CDR3 DNA sequence: TGTGCCAGCAGCAGGATCGGAGGGACAGATACGCAGTATTTT.

The chain couples TRBV29-1 to TRBJ2-7; possible D gene TRBD2, 5 bases. Looked up from germline, CDR1 is SQVTM and CDR2 is ANQGSEA. The CDR3 is 13 amino acids. The germline V and J ends were trimmed by 5 bases and 5 bases, with 16 bases remaining between them. The CDR3 DNA is TGCAGCGTTTCGTACGGACTCGTGAACGAGCAGTACTTC. Protein: CSVSYGLVNEQYF.

J is TRBJ1-6 and V is TRBV12-1; TRBD1 is the table's D call and was not checked against the DNA. TRBV12-1 has pseudogene status. The CDR3 spans 15 residues. DNA of the CDR3: TGTGCCAGCAGCTTTGCGCCCAGGGGAAATTCACCCCTCCACTTT. This encodes CASSFAPRGNSPLHF.

This chain uses TRBV7-9 with TRBJ2-7; the match to TRBD2 covers 10 bases. The V gene end was trimmed by 4 bases and the J gene end by 3 bases; junction bases not matched to a gene: 6. This CDR3 is built from 15 residues. Germline V gives CDR1 SEHNR, CDR2 FQNEAQ (reference sequence). DNA of the CDR3: TGTGCCAGCAGCTATCCGACTAGCGGGCTCTACGAGCAGTACTTC. Its translation: CASSYPTSGLYEQYF.

The chain joins TRBV7-2 to TRBJ2-3; no clear D. Per the germline V gene, CDR1 is SGHTA and CDR2 is FQGNSA. Trimming removed 3 bases at V and 0 bases at J, with 4 bases between. CDR3 size: 13 residues. The CDR3, as DNA: TGTGCCAGCAGCTTGGGGAGCACAGATACGCAGTATTTT. Translating gives CASSLGSTDTQYF. The entire variable domain, with the rest obtained from reference TRBV7-2 and TRBJ2-3, is as follows: GAGVSQSPSNKVTEKGKDVELRCDPISGHTALYWYRQSLGQGLEFLIYFQGNSAPDKSGLPSDRFSAERTGGSVSTLTIQRTQQEDSAVYLCASSLGSTDTQYFGPGTRLTVL.